One and the same sample provided the 15 T cell receptor beta chains below, sequenced in a study of cytomegalovirus exposure and HLA in healthy donors. Primers for the PCR totalled 60 Vbeta and 13 Jbeta. TCRdb keeps only in-frame clones here, not all; method: immunoSEQ multiplex PCR. The table has about 94,000 clones, roughly 80% seen once. Sequencing used PBMCs. The origin of the receptors is a man between 40 and 49 years old in good health and CMV-seropositive.

The chain couples TRBV7-3 to TRBJ2-1; 8 bases agree with TRBD2. V gave up 2 bases and J gave up 4 bases; unmatched junction bases: 1. Germline CDR1 SGHTA, CDR2 FQGTGA. The CDR3 loop spans 14 amino acids. The CDR3 nucleotides read TGTGCCAGCAGCTTAGCGGGGGGATACAATGAGCAGTTCTTC. This encodes CASSLAGGYNEQFF.

The chain recombines TRBV5-8 with TRBJ2-3; tentatively, D is TRBD2 (5 bases). This CDR3 has 15 amino acids. Trimming pared 4 bases from V and 6 bases from J, leaving 18 bases between. Germline CDR1 is SGHTS and CDR2 is YDEGEE. The CDR3 nucleotides read TGTGCCAGCAGCCCACCTTGGGGAGAGTCGGATACGCAGTATTTT. Translating it yields CASSPPWGESDTQYF.

The sample holds a few counts of this clone. The chain uses TRBV5-1 and TRBJ1-1; possibly TRBD1 for D (5 bases). The germline V gene has CDR1 SGHRS and CDR2 YFSETQ. Trimming cost V 4 bases and J 1 base, with 14 bases left between them. The CDR3 has 15 amino acids. For the CDR3, the DNA is TGCGCCAGCAGCGCCGAGACAGTTAGGAACACTGAAGCTTTCTTT. This sequence encodes CASSAETVRNTEAFF.

The J gene is TRBJ1-1, the V gene TRBV2; TRBD1 aligns across 11 bases. The CDR3 length is 15 residues. Trimming took 4 bases from V and 0 from J; bases not matched to a gene: 1. CDR1 SNHLY and CDR2 FYNNEI come from the germline V gene. The CDR3, as DNA: TGTGCCAGCAGTGTGGGACAGGGGGTGAACACTGAAGCTTTCTTT. It is translated as CASSVGQGVNTEAFF. Complete variable domain (other parts from reference TRBV2 and TRBJ1-1): EPEVTQTPSHQVTQMGQEVILRCVPISNHLYFYWYRQILGQKVEFLVSFYNNEISEKSEIFDDQFSVERPDGSNFTLKIRSTKLEDSAMYFCASSVGQGVNTEAFFGQGTRLTVV.

For this clone: At one of its ends the junction is not consistent with the germline gene, which may arise from a read error. The chain links TRBV18 to TRBJ2-2; tentative D call: TRBD2 (6 bases). Germline CDR1 is KGHSH and CDR2 is LQKENI. This CDR3 is 16 amino acids long. In DNA, the CDR3 is TGTGCCAGCTCATCACCGTACGGGGGAGGCACCGGGGAGCTGTTTTTT. Translating it yields CASSSPYGGGTGELFF.

V usage is TRBV9 and J usage is TRBJ2-7, with 10 bases that match TRBD1. V lost 3 bases to trimming and J lost 6 bases; unmatched junction nucleotides: 6. CDR3 length: 14 residues. Germline-derived CDR1 and CDR2 are SGDLS and YYNGEE. This CDR3 reads CASSAPGQGIEQYF. CDR3 bases: TGTGCCAGCAGCGCACCGGGACAGGGGATCGAGCAGTACTTC. The full variable domain, in which reference TRBV9 and TRBJ2-7 provide the parts outside the CDR3, is DSGVTQTPKHLITATGQRVTLRCSPRSGDLSVYWYQQSLDQGLQFLIQYYNGEERAKGNILERFSAQQFPDLHSELNLSSLELGDSALYFCASSAPGQGIEQYFGPGTRLTVT.

V usage is TRBV12-2 and J usage is TRBJ2-1; whether TRBD1, the table's D call, matches the DNA was not checked. TRBV12-2 is marked as a pseudogene. This CDR3 spans 17 amino acids. Written as DNA, the CDR3 is TGTGCAAGTCGCGCCGAGGGGATACAGGGGACCTACAATGAGCAGTTCTTC. This translates into CASRAEGIQGTYNEQFF.

The J gene is TRBJ2-1, the V gene TRBV5-1; 7 bases fit TRBD1. Germline loops: CDR1 SGHRS, CDR2 YFSETQ. This CDR3 region has 15 residues. The junction had 3 bases not matched to a gene; V was cut back by 3 bases and J by 0 bases. DNA for the CDR3: TGCGCCAGCAGCTCGGGACAGAGCTCCTACAATGAGCAGTTCTTC. Translation: CASSSGQSSYNEQFF. The full variable domain, with the rest looked up from reference TRBV5-1 and TRBJ2-1, is KAGVTQTPRYLIKTRGQQVTLSCSPISGHRSVSWYQQTPGQGLQFLFEYFSETQRNKGNFPGRFSGRQFSNSRSEMNVSTLELGDSALYLCASSSGQSSYNEQFFGPGTRLTVL.

The gene calls are TRBV28 and TRBJ2-5, with D hard to call. V lost 6 bases to trimming and J lost 5 bases, with 7 bases between them. Germline assignment: CDR1 MDHEN and CDR2 SYDVKM. This CDR3 comprises 11 residues. The CDR3 DNA is TGTGCCAGCAGCTTTTCGGAGACCCAGTACTTC. It codes for CASSFSETQYF.

The table lists this clone with a count of one. V is TRBV11-3 and J is TRBJ2-2; TRBD1 is a possible D gene (5 bases). There are 12 residues in the CDR3. From germline, CDR1 is SGHNT and CDR2 YENEEA. Trimming took off 4 bases at V and 6 bases at J, with 6 bases between the two ends. The CDR3 here is CASSSRAGELFF. CDR3 sequence (DNA): TGTGCCAGCAGCTCCAGGGCCGGGGAGCTGTTTTTT.

V gene TRBV7-9 combines with J gene TRBJ2-3, with TRBD2 matching over 8 bases. This CDR3 has 19 amino acids. V lost 1 base to trimming and J lost 4 bases; unmatched junction nucleotides: 16. Germline assignment: CDR1 SEHNR and CDR2 FQNEAQ (reference sequence). The CDR3 coding sequence is TGTGCCAGCAGCTTAGGGGGTGGTTGGACTAGCCGAACCCCAGATACGCAGTATTTT. This encodes CASSLGGGWTSRTPDTQYF.

V is TRBV6-5 and J is TRBJ2-7; 8 bases are shared with TRBD1. V dropped 6 bases and J dropped 4; count of bases not matched to a gene: 2. This CDR3 is 12 amino acids long. Germline V gene data show CDR1 as MNHEY and CDR2 as SVGAGI. CDR3 protein: CASSRTGYEQYF. CDR3 DNA: TGTGCCAGCAGCAGGACAGGGTACGAGCAGTACTTC.

V and J are TRBV27 and TRBJ1-5; D is possibly TRBD1 (5 bases). This CDR3 is 13 amino acids long. Deletions cut 3 bases from V and 4 bases from J, with 7 bases between. The germline V gene has CDR1 MNHEY and CDR2 SMNVEV (reference sequence). CDR3 region: CASSFGGNQPQHF. The CDR3 coding sequence is TGTGCCAGCAGTTTTGGGGGGAATCAGCCCCAGCATTTT.

This rearrangement joins TRBV7-2 to TRBJ2-5; 9 bases line up with TRBD2. J gave up 5 bases and V 3 bases, and 10 bases lay outside the gene matches. This CDR3 region has 16 residues. Germline CDR1 is SGHTA and CDR2 is FQGNSA. The CDR3 DNA is TGTGCCAGCAGCTTGCGGGGGGGAACGGCATGGGAGACCCAGTACTTC. Translation: CASSLRGGTAWETQYF. Together with reference TRBV7-2 and TRBJ2-5, the CDR3 gives the full variable domain: GAGVSQSPSNKVTEKGKDVELRCDPISGHTALYWYRQSLGQGLEFLIYFQGNSAPDKSGLPSDRFSAERTGGSVSTLTIQRTQQEDSAVYLCASSLRGGTAWETQYFGPGTRLLVL.

Regarding this clone: Other DNA sequences in the sample encode the same CDR3. The chain uses TRBV2 and TRBJ2-7; D gene uncertain. V was cut by 6 bases and J by 1 base, with 4 bases left in between. CDR3 length equals 11 residues. Germline-derived CDR1 and CDR2 are SNHLY and FYNNEI. The CDR3 coding sequence is TGTGCCAGCAGCTATTCCTACGAGCAGTACTTC. As protein: CASSYSYEQYF.